The sequence of this T cell receptor beta chain was determined in a study of OX40 agonist ivuxolimab in advanced cancers. Study information: The dose-escalation cohort had hepatocellular carcinoma, melanoma, renal cell or head and neck cancer. Study-level points and caveats: The expanded peripheral T cells' antigen specificity was not determined.

The junction had 10 bases not matched to a gene; V was cut back by 3 bases and J by 6 bases. CDR3 size: 15 residues. Germline loops: CDR1 KGHSH, CDR2 LQKENI. Turning to this clone: The target antigen is unknown.

Method: immunoSEQ multiplex PCR; TCRdb's copy keeps in-frame clones and lacks some. The sample consists of around 67,000 clones, about 85% of them appearing once. The rearrangement uses TRBV18 and TRBJ2-7; 8 positions match TRBD1. This TCR derives from an adult with an advanced solid tumor such as melanoma, head and neck, liver or kidney cancer. The sample here was CD4+ or CD8+ T cells sorted from blood, taken in a trial of the OX40 agonist ivuxolimab. The DNA for the CDR3 is TGTGCCAGCTCACCTTACGCACAGGGGGACCGCGAGCAGTACTTC. Translation: CASSPYAQGDREQYF.